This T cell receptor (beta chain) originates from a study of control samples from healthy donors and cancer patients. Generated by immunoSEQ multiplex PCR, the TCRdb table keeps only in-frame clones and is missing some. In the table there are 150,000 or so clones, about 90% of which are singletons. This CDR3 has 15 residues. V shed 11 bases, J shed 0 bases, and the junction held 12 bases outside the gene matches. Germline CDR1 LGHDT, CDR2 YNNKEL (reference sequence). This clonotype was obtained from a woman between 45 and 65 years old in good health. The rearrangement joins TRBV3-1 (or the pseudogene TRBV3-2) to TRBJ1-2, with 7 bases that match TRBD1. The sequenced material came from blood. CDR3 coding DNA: TGTGCCGCGAGCAGTGACAGGGAAGCTAACTATGGCTACACCTTC. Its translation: CAASSDREANYGYTF.